This T cell receptor (beta chain) was recorded in a study of beta chain features in type 1 diabetes. Study as a whole: Similarity in age, gender and cell yields was seen between patients and healthy donors.

Expressed TCRB transcripts were sequenced because the isolated RNA had all been reverse transcribed beforehand. Repertoires were generated with immunoSEQ multiplex PCR, while TCRdb's copy carries only in-frame clones and drops some. The data hold hundreds of thousands of clones, with more than 13% observed a single time. General study findings and limits: Shortening of TCRB CDR3s, moderate but significant, appeared in all four CD4+ subsets of Type 1 diabetes patients.

Germline V gene lookup returns CDR1 SGHRS and CDR2 YFSETQ. The V end was cut by 4 bases, the J end by 6 bases, with 12 bases between. CDR3 length: 13 amino acids. About this clone itself: Its antigen remains unidentified.

The chain joins TRBV5-1 to TRBJ2-3; the D gene is possibly TRBD2 (6 bases). The sample taken for sequencing was naive CD4+ T cells from blood. The TCR comes from a man younger than 35 with type 1 diabetes. CDR3 in amino acids: CASSHGEEDTQYF. The DNA for the CDR3 is TGCGCCAGCAGCCATGGGGAGGAGGATACGCAGTATTTT.